Ten or more counts support the clone carrying this T cell receptor beta chain. The antigen remains undetermined. A patient was excluded if there was uncontrolled infection, other autoimmune disease, pregnancy or lactation. Clinicians diagnosed patients from clinical symptoms, serum thyroxine and TRAb, thyroid ultrasound and orbital computed tomography. RNA transcripts served as the template for amplifying TCR beta CDR3 regions. During a first-round RT-PCR of the TCR CDR3, the HTBI primer set was used. MiXCR, applied by TCRdb to the multiplex PCR reads, yields one record per CDR3 protein. The sample has under 700,000 distinct CDR3 sequences, 16% seen once. The CDR3 is 16 residues long. V was trimmed by 4 bases and J by 4 bases, leaving 20 bases between them. This specimen comes from a study of T cells in Graves' hyperthyroidism and ophthalmopathy. As for the study in general: Peripheral blood was obtained at initial diagnosis, preceding any treatment.

Study findings and constraints: From stable hyperthyroidism, ophthalmopathy was set apart by a 13 V-J model.

The sequencing sample was made of blood. V is TRBV12-3 or TRBV12-4 and J is TRBJ2-7, with D maybe TRBD2 (6 bases). The TCR was taken from a woman under 30 with Graves' hyperthyroidism. CDR3 DNA: TGTGCCAGCAGTTACGGTATTAGCGGAGTCCTGTACGAGCAGTACTTC. Translating gives CASSYGISGVLYEQYF.